This T cell receptor (beta chain) was captured in a study of long-term antiretroviral therapy in people with HIV. The count of this clone is one. Each HIV participant was treated in the United States. Version v3.0 of the immunoSEQ assay ran at survey level. Produced via immunoSEQ multiplex PCR; TCRdb's table is partial and in-frame only. Among more than 15,000 clones listed, roughly 94% were seen once. The receptor comes from a woman aged 45-65 years with HIV. Sequencing used unsorted PBMCs, obtained roughly 6.4 years after starting antiretroviral therapy.

Here the CDR3 DNA reads TGCGCCAGCAGCGAATTAGGACAGAGAAATGAAAAACTGTTTTTT. Its protein product is CASSELGQRNEKLFF. The chain uses TRBV5-1 and TRBJ1-4; possibly TRBD1 for D (6 bases). The ends were cut back, 4 bases at V and 5 bases at J, with 15 bases in the middle. The CDR3 consists of 15 residues. Germline CDR1 SGHRS, CDR2 YFSETQ.